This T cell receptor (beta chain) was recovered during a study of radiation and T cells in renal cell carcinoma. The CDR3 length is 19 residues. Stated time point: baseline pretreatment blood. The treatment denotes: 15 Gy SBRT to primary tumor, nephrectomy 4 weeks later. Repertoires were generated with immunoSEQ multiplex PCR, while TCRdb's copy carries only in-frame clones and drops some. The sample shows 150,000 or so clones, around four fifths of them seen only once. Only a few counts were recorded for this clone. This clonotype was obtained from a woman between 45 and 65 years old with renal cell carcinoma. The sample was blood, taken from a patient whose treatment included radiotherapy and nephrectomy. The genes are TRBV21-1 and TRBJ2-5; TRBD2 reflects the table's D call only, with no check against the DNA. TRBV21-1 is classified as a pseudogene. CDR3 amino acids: CASSKDGLALAGGGETQYF. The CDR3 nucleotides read TGTGCCAGCAGCAAAGACGGTCTAGCCCTAGCGGGAGGGGGCGAGACCCAGTACTTC.